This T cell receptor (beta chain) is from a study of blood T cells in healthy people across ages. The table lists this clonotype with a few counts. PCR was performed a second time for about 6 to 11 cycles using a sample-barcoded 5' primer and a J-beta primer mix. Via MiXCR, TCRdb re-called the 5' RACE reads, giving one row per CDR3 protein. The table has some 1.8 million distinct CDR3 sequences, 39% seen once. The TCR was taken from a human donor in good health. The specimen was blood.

The DNA of the CDR3 is TGTGCCAGCAGCTCGGTTGGCGGTACCAAAAACATTCAGTACTTC. It yields the protein CASSSVGGTKNIQYF. The rearrangement joins TRBV7-2 to TRBJ2-4; D remains ambiguous. V was pared by 4 bases and J by 2 bases, with 12 bases between. The CDR3 contains 15 residues. The germline CDR1 and CDR2 sequences are SGHTA and FQGNSA.